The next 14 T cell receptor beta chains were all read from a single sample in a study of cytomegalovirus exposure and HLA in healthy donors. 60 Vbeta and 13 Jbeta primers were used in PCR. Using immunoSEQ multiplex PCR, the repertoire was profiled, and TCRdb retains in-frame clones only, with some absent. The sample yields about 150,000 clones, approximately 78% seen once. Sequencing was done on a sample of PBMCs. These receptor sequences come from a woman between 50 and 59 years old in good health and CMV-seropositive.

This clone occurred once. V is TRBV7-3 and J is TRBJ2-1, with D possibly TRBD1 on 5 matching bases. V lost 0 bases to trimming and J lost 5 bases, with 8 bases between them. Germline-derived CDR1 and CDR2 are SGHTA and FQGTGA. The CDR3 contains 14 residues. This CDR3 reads CASSLTGRDNEQFF. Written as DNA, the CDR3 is TGTGCCAGCAGCTTAACAGGCAGGGACAATGAGCAGTTCTTC. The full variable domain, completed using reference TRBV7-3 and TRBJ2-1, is GAGVSQTPSNKVTEKGKYVELRCDPISGHTALYWYRQSLGQGPEFLIYFQGTGAADDSGLPNDRFFAVRPEGSVSTLKIQRTERGDSAVYLCASSLTGRDNEQFFGPGTRLTVL.

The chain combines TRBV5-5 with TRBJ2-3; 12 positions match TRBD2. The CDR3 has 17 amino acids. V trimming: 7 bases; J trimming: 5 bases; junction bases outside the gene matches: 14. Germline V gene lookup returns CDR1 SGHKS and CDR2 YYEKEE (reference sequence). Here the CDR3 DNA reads TGTGCCAGCTGCAAGCTCCCCCTAGCGGGGGGGGTAGATACGCAGTATTTT. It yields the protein CASCKLPLAGGVDTQYF. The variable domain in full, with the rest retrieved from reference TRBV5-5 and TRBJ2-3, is DAGVTQSPTHLIKTRGQQVTLRCSPISGHKSVSWYQQVLGQGPQFIFQYYEKEERGRGNFPDRFSARQFPNYSSELNVNALLLGDSALYLCASCKLPLAGGVDTQYFGPGTRLTVL.

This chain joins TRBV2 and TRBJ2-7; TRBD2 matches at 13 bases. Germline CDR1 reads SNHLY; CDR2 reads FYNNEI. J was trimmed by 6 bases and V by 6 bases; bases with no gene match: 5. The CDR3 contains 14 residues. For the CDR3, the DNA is TGTGCCAGCAGGACTAGCGGGGGGCAAGTCGAGCAGTACTTC. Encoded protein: CASRTSGGQVEQYF.

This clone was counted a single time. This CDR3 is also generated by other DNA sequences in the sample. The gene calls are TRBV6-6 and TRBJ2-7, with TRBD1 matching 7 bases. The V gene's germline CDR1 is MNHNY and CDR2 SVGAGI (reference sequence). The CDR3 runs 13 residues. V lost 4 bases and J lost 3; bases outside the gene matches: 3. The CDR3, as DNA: TGTGCCAGCAGTTTAGACAGGGACTACGAGCAGTACTTC. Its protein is CASSLDRDYEQYF.

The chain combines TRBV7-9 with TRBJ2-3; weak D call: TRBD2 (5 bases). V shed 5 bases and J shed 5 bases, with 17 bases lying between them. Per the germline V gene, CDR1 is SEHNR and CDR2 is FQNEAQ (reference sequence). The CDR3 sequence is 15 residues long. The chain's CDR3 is CASSPLTPAGDTQYF. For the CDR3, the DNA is TGTGCCAGCAGCCCACTGACTCCCGCGGGAGATACGCAGTATTTT.

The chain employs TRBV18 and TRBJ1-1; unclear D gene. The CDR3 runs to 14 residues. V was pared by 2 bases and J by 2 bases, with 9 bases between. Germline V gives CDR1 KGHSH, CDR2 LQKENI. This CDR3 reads CASSPNNLNTEAFF. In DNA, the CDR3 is TGTGCCAGCTCACCAAATAACCTAAACACTGAAGCTTTCTTT.

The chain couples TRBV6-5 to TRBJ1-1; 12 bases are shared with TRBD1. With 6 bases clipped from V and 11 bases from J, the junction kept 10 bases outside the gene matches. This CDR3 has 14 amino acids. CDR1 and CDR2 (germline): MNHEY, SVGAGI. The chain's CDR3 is CASRRGQGAGSAFF. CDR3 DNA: TGTGCCAGCAGGCGGGGACAGGGGGCGGGAAGCGCTTTCTTT.

CDR3 sequence reads: CASSSRQGIAEKLFF. The DNA of the CDR3 is TGTGCCAGCAGTTCGCGACAGGGAATCGCTGAAAAACTGTTTTTT. The V call is TRBV27, the J call TRBJ1-4; 7 bases fit TRBD1. V trimming: 4 bases; J trimming: 7 bases; junction bases outside the gene matches: 9. The length of the CDR3 is 15 residues. The germline V gene encodes CDR1 MNHEY and CDR2 SMNVEV (reference sequence).

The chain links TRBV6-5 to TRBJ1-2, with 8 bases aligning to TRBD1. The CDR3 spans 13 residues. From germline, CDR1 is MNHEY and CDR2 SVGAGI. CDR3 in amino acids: CATNPDRGYGYTF. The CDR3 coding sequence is TGTGCGACAAACCCCGACAGGGGCTATGGCTACACCTTC.

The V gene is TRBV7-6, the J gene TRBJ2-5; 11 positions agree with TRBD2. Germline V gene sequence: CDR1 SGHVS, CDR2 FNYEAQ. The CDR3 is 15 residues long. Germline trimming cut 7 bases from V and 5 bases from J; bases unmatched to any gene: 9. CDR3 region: CASTLAGGRSETQYF. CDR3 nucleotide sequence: TGTGCCAGCACTTTAGCGGGGGGGCGGTCTGAGACCCAGTACTTC.

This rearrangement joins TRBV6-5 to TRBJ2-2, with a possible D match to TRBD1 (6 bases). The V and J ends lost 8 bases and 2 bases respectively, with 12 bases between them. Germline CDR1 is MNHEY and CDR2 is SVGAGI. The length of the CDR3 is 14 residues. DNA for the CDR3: TGTGCCAGCCAAGTGACAGGAAACACCGGGGAGCTGTTTTTT. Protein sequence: CASQVTGNTGELFF.

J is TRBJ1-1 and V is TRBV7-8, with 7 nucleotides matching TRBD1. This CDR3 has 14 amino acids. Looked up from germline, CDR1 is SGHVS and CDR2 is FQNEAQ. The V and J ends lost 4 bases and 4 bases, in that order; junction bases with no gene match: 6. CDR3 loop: CASSSTTGFTEAFF. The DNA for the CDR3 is TGTGCCAGCAGCTCCACGACAGGGTTCACTGAAGCTTTCTTT.

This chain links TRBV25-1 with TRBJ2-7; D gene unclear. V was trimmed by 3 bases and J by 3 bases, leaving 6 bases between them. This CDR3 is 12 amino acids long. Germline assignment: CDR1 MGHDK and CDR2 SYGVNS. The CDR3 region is CASSEGSYEQYF. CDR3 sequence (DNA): TGTGCCAGCAGTGAGGGCAGCTACGAGCAGTACTTC.

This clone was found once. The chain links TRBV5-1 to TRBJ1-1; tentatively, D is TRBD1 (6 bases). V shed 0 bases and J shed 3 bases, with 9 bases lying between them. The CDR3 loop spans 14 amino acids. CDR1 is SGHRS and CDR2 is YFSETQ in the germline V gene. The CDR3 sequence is CASSLGQVDTEAFF. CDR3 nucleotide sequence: TGCGCCAGCAGCTTGGGACAGGTTGACACTGAAGCTTTCTTT.